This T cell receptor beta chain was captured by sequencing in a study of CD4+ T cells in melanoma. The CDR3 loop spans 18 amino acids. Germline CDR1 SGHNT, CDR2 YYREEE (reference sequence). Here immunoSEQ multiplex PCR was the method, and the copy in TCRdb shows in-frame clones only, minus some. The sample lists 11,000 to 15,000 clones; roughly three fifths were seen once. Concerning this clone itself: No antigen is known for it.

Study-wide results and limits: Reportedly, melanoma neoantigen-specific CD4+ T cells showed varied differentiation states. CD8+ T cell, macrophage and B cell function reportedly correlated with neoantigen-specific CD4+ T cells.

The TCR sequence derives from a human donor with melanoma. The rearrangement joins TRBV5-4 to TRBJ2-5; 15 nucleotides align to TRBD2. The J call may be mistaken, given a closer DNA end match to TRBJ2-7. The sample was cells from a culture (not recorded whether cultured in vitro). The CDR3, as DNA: TGTGCCAGCAGCCTAGGGACTAGCGGGGGGCGTACCTCCTACGAGCAGTACTTC. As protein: CASSLGTSGGRTSYEQYF.